Presented here are 8 T cell receptor beta chains from one specimen sequenced in a study of blood T cell repertoires in COVID-19. The protocol was immunoSEQ multiplex PCR, while the TCRdb copy is restricted to in-frame clones and leaves out a portion. Among around 140,000 clones listed, around 80% were seen once. The sequenced sample consisted of PBMCs or T cells enriched from blood (not recorded which). Receptor source: a man aged 40-49 years with acute COVID-19.

There are a few counts of this clone. This sequence joins TRBV5-1 and TRBJ2-7; 10 positions agree with TRBD2. Per germline, CDR1 SGHRS and CDR2 YFSETQ. The CDR3 has 19 residues. The junction had 13 bases not matched to a gene; V was cut back by 1 base and J by 0 bases. CDR3 region: CASSLLSLAGAASSYEQYF. The CDR3 DNA follows: TGCGCCAGCAGCTTGCTGAGTCTAGCGGGGGCCGCTAGCTCCTACGAGCAGTACTTC. The full variable domain, with the rest looked up from reference TRBV5-1 and TRBJ2-7, is KAGVTQTPRYLIKTRGQQVTLSCSPISGHRSVSWYQQTPGQGLQFLFEYFSETQRNKGNFPGRFSGRQFSNSRSEMNVSTLELGDSALYLCASSLLSLAGAASSYEQYFGPGTRLTVT.

The chain has TRBV20-1 and TRBJ2-1; the match to TRBD2 covers 7 bases. Unmatched junction bases numbered 4, after V lost 3 bases and J lost 2 bases. Germline CDR1 and CDR2: DFQATT and SNEGSKA (reference sequence). CDR3 length: 14 amino acids. Written as DNA, the CDR3 is TGCAGTGCTAGTCGGGGGGAGCCCTACAATGAGCAGTTCTTC. It translates to CSASRGEPYNEQFF.

V usage is TRBV6-1 and J usage is TRBJ1-1, with 7 bases aligning to TRBD1. CDR3 size: 14 residues. Germline V gene lookup returns CDR1 MNHNS and CDR2 SASEGT. V gave up 2 bases and J gave up 1 base; unmatched junction bases: 1. CDR3 protein: CASSERGPNTEAFF. CDR3 coding DNA: TGTGCCAGCAGTGAAAGGGGGCCGAACACTGAAGCTTTCTTT.

This clone has a handful of counts. The chain recombines TRBV2 with TRBJ1-6; 8 bases match TRBD1. Per germline, CDR1 SNHLY and CDR2 FYNNEI. Trimming removed 8 bases from V and 3 bases from J; junction bases left unmatched: 6. The CDR3 extends over 15 amino acids. The CDR3 reads CASSLDRGYNSPLHF. The CDR3 DNA reads TGTGCCAGCTCTCTCGACAGGGGCTATAATTCACCCCTCCACTTT. Full variable domain (rest looked up from reference TRBV2 and TRBJ1-6): EPEVTQTPSHQVTQMGQEVILRCVPISNHLYFYWYRQILGQKVEFLVSFYNNEISEKSEIFDDQFSVERPDGSNFTLKIRSTKLEDSAMYFCASSLDRGYNSPLHFGNGTRLTVT.

V usage is TRBV2 and J usage is TRBJ2-5, with D possibly TRBD1 on 5 matching bases. Deletions cut 7 bases from V and 5 bases from J, with 14 bases between. CDR1 is SNHLY and CDR2 is FYNNEI in the germline V gene. The length of the CDR3 is 13 residues. The CDR3 region has the DNA TGTGCCAGCATGATGGGTGGGGCGGAGACCCAGTACTTC. Translated, it gives CASMMGGAETQYF.

V usage is TRBV11-2 and J usage is TRBJ2-4; 9 nucleotides agree with TRBD1. With V trimmed by 2 bases and J by 8 bases, 4 bases remained unmatched. The CDR3 loop spans 14 amino acids. Germline V gives CDR1 SGHAT, CDR2 FQNNGV. The DNA for the CDR3 is TGTGCCAGCAGCTTATGGGGACAGGGCGACATTCAGTACTTC. This sequence encodes CASSLWGQGDIQYF.

The chain employs TRBV21-1 and TRBJ1-4; the table gives TRBD1 as D, unverified against the DNA. TRBV21-1 is listed as a pseudogene. This CDR3 region has 16 residues. The DNA for the CDR3 is TGTGCCAGCAGCAAAAATGGGGGCCCAACTAATGAAAAACTGTTTTTT. Amino acids: CASSKNGGPTNEKLFF.

J is TRBJ2-7 and V is TRBV6-6, with D perhaps TRBD1 (5 bases). Per germline, CDR1 MNHNY and CDR2 SVGAGI (reference sequence). The CDR3 contains 12 residues. The V end was cut by 6 bases, the J end by 1 base, with 7 bases between. CDR3 protein: CASSRTSYEQYF. CDR3 bases: TGTGCCAGCAGCCGGACATCCTACGAGCAGTACTTC.